One T cell receptor beta chain is described in this entry. Its antigen is currently unknown. The treatment was: approximately nine-day PBMC culture with coronavirus spike peptide pools or control peptides (ViraFEST assay). The entry originates in a study of vaccination and CD4 T cells after COVID-19. Turning to the study itself: Each participant underwent a two-dose regimen of either the BNT162b2 or the mRNA-1273 vaccine. Some control cultures received a CEFX pool, which served as the positive control. Others received an HIV-1 Nef pool or no peptide.

CD4+ T cells that had been cultured provided DNA sequenced with the Oncomine TCR Beta short-read assay. TCRdb called the PCR reads again in MiXCR, with one record for every CDR3 protein. The sample includes more than 14,000 distinct CDR3 sequences, roughly two fifths of them seen just once. Germline CDR1 DFQATT, CDR2 SNEGSKA (reference sequence). Trimming shortened V by 1 base and J by 3 bases, and 21 bases separated the two germline ends. This CDR3 has 17 amino acids. The chain employs TRBV20-1 and TRBJ1-1; D is possibly TRBD1 (6 bases). This sequence originates from a human donor who had recovered from COVID-19. Sequenced material: CD4+ T cells from blood, cultured in vitro. CDR3 sequence: CSARVSSWGAVDTEAFF. DNA for the CDR3: TGCAGTGCTAGAGTCTCTTCTTGGGGGGCCGTGGACACTGAAGCTTTCTTT.